This TCR beta chain was captured by sequencing in a study of shared clonotypes between healthy human individuals. The test was conducted at deep level. The data were produced by immunoSEQ multiplex PCR, yet TCRdb's version contains in-frame clones alone and is incomplete. The sample holds hundreds of thousands of clones, roughly 95% seen once. The CDR3 covers 15 residues. Trimming took 3 bases from V and 6 from J; bases not matched to a gene: 10. Per germline, CDR1 SGDLS and CDR2 YYNGEE. The chain recombines TRBV9 with TRBJ2-7; 9 bases map to TRBD2. The specimen sequenced was naive CD4+ T cells sorted from blood. Specified subset: CD45RA+ positively selected. The sequence was obtained from a woman in her thirties in good health. CDR3 residues: CASSAASGKASEQYF. The DNA of the CDR3 is TGTGCCAGCAGCGCCGCTAGCGGGAAGGCGTCCGAGCAGTACTTC.